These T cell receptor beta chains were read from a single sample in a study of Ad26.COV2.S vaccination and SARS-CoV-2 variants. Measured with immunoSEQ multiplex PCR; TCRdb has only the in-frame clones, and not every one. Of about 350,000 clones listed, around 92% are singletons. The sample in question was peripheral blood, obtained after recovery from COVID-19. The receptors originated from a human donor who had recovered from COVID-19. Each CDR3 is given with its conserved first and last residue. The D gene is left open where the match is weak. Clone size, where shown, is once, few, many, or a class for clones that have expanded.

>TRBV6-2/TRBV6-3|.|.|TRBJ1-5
CASSPLTAGGNQPQHF
TGTGCCAGCAGTCCCCTAACGGCAGGGGGCAATCAGCCCCAGCATTTT
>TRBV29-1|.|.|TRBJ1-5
CSVPGPIRGQPQHF
TGCAGCGTCCCGGGGCCGATACGTGGTCAGCCCCAGCATTTT
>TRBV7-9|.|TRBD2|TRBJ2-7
CASSRGDYEQYF
TGTGCCAGCAGCCGGGGGGACTACGAGCAGTACTTC
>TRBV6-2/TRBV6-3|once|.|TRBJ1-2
CASSYRELPGYTF
TGTGCCAGCAGTTACAGGGAGCTACCTGGCTACACCTTC
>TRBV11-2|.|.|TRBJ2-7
CASSPRDGISYEQYF
TGTGCCAGCAGCCCCCGGGACGGCATCTCCTACGAGCAGTACTTC
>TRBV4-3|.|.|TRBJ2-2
CASSQDLGFGTGELFF
TGCGCCAGCAGCCAAGATTTGGGTTTTGGCACCGGGGAGCTGTTTTTT
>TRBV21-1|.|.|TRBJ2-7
CASSSDRTPYEQYF
TGTGCCAGCAGCAGTGACAGGACGCCTTACGAGCAGTACTTC
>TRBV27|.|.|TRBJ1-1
CASSGNTEAFF
TGTGCCAGCAGTGGAAACACTGAAGCTTTCTTT
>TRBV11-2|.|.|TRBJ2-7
CASSTRFSLSYEQYF
TGTGCCAGCAGCACCCGGTTTAGCCTGTCCTACGAGCAGTACTTC
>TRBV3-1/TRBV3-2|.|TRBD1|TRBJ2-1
CASSQAWDSPVNEQFF
TGTGCCAGCAGCCAAGCCTGGGACAGCCCAGTCAATGAGCAGTTCTTC
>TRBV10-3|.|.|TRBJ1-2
CAISESEGRTENGYTF
TGTGCCATCAGTGAGTCGGAAGGACGGACTGAAAATGGCTACACCTTC
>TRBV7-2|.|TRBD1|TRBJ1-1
CASSPTGGRKTEAFF
TGTGCCAGCAGCCCGACAGGGGGCCGAAAGACTGAAGCTTTCTTT
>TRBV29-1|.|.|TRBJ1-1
CSVDGAANTEAFF
TGCAGCGTTGATGGAGCGGCGAACACTGAAGCTTTCTTT
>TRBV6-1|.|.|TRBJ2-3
CASLITDTQYF
TGTGCCAGTCTTATCACAGATACGCAGTATTTT
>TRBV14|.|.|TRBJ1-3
CASSQQGSSGNTIYF
TGTGCCAGCAGCCAACAGGGGAGCTCTGGAAACACCATATATTTT
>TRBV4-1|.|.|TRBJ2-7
CASSQSEGAGYEQYF
TGCGCCAGCAGCCAATCGGAGGGCGCGGGATACGAGCAGTACTTC
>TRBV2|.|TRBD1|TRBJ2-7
CASSGSTGSQDEQYF
TGTGCCAGCAGTGGGTCGACAGGGTCGCAGGACGAGCAGTACTTC
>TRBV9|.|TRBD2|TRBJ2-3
CASSVGGGVGDTDTQYF
TGTGCCAGCAGCGTAGGCGGGGGAGTAGGCGACACAGATACGCAGTATTTT
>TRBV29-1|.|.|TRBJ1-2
CSVERRDGYTF
TGCAGCGTTGAAAGGCGGGATGGCTACACCTTC